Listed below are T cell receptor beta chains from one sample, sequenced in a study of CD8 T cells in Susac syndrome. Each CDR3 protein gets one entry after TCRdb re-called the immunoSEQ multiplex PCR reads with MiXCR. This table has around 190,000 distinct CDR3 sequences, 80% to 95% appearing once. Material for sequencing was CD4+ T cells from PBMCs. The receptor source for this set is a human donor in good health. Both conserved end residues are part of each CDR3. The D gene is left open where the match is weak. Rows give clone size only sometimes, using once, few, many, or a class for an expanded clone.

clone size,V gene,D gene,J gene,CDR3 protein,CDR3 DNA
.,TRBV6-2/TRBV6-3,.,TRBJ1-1,CASTRRTPWVTFF,TGTGCCAGCACCCGGAGGACGCCCTGGGTGACTTTCTTT
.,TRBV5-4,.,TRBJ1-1,CASSLVREGTEAFF,TGTGCCAGCAGCTTGGTCAGGGAGGGGACTGAAGCTTTCTTT
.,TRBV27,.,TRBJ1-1,CASSLWRQNTEAFF,TGTGCCAGCAGTTTATGGAGGCAGAACACTGAAGCTTTCTTT
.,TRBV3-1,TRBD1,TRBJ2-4,CASSHLTGGKNIQYF,TGTGCCAGCAGCCACCTTACAGGGGGCAAAAACATTCAGTACTTC
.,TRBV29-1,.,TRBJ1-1,CSALSRANTEAFF,TGCAGCGCCTTATCCAGAGCAAACACTGAAGCTTTCTTT
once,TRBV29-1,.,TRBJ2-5,CSVEGHQGLGETQYF,TGCAGCGTTGAAGGACATCAGGGGCTGGGAGAGACCCAGTACTTC
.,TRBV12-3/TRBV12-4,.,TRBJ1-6,CASSNGRDGSPLHF,TGTGCCAGCAGTAATGGCAGGGACGGATCACCCCTCCACTTT
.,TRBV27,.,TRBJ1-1,CASSFARYAEAFF,TGTGCCAGCAGTTTCGCTCGCTACGCCGAAGCTTTCTTT
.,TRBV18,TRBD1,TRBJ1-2,CASSPTGGGGYTF,TGTGCCAGCTCACCCACAGGGGGCGGTGGCTACACCTTC
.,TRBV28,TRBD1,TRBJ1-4,CASSTGGVSEKLFF,TGTGCCAGCAGCACAGGGGGAGTAAGTGAAAAACTGTTTTTT
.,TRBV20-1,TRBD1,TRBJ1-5,CSAKDRGVQPQHF,TGCAGTGCCAAGGACAGGGGGGTTCAGCCCCAGCATTTT
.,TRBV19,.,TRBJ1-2,CASSISGHYGYTF,TGTGCCAGTAGTATCTCAGGCCACTATGGCTACACCTTC
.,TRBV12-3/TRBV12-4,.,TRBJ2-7,CASSFVSGKSYEQYF,TGTGCCAGCAGTTTCGTATCAGGGAAATCCTACGAGCAGTACTTC
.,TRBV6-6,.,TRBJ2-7,CASSSALTDYEQYF,TGTGCCAGCAGTTCCGCACTTACTGACTACGAGCAGTACTTC
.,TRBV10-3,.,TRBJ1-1,CAISLKGGQGTAFF,TGTGCCATCAGTCTTAAGGGTGGGCAGGGAACAGCTTTCTTT
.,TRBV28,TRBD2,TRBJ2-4,CASGGGTDKNIQYF,TGTGCCAGCGGGGGGGGAACGGACAAAAACATTCAGTACTTC
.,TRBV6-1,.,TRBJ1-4,CASSKPGANEKLFF,TGTGCCAGCAGTAAACCGGGAGCAAATGAAAAACTGTTTTTT
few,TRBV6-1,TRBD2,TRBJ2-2,CASRFPLANRPTGELFF,TGTGCCAGCAGATTCCCACTAGCGAATAGGCCCACCGGGGAGCTGTTTTTT
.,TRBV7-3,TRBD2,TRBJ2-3,CASSLRLAGVDTQYF,TGTGCCAGCAGCTTAAGACTAGCGGGGGTAGATACGCAGTATTTT
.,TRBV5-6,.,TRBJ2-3,CASRLNSGGSTDTQYF,TGTGCCAGCAGGCTCAATTCTGGGGGCAGCACAGATACGCAGTATTTT
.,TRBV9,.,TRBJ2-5,CASSVGPWGETQYF,TGTGCCAGCAGCGTAGGCCCGTGGGGAGAGACCCAGTACTTC
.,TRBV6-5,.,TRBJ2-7,CASSYRAAGYEQYF,TGTGCCAGCAGTTACAGGGCCGCGGGGTACGAGCAGTACTTC
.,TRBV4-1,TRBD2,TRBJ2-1,CASSARGGSYNEQFF,TGCGCCAGCAGCGCGCGGGGGGGCTCCTACAATGAGCAGTTCTTC
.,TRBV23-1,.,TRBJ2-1,CASRDNEQFF,TGCGCCAGCAGGGACAATGAGCAGTTCTTC
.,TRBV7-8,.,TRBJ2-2,CASSSLSRGGSGELFF,TGTGCCAGCAGCTCCCTCTCTAGGGGCGGATCCGGGGAGCTGTTTTTT
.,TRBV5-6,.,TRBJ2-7,CASSSSRGRSYEQYF,TGTGCCAGCAGCTCTTCTAGGGGGAGATCCTACGAGCAGTACTTC